The T cell receptor beta chain described here comes from a study of T cells in Graves' hyperthyroidism and ophthalmopathy. At the level of the study: Peripheral blood specimens were obtained at initial diagnosis, prior to any treatment.

Amplified TCR beta CDR3 regions derived from RNA transcripts. With the HTBI primer set, the TCR CDR3 went through a first round of RT-PCR. TCRdb passed the multiplex PCR reads through MiXCR, listing each CDR3 protein once. The top ten clones hold 9.5% to 13% of a sample with approximately 740,000 distinct CDR3 sequences, roughly 15% of them seen once. On the basis of clinical symptoms, serum thyroxine and TRAb, thyroid ultrasound and orbital computed tomography, diagnoses were made. This CDR3 contains 11 residues. Trimming removed 7 bases from V and 4 bases from J, with 7 bases in between. Germline V gives CDR1 SEHNR, CDR2 FQNEAQ (reference sequence).

The chain has TRBV7-9 and TRBJ2-5, with D uncertain. Material: blood. The source of this sequence is a woman between 18 and 29 years old with Graves' hyperthyroidism. CDR3 DNA: TGTGCCAGCATCCAGGTAGAGACCCAGTACTTC. Translated, it gives CASIQVETQYF. Looking up the rest from reference TRBV7-9 and TRBJ2-5 gives the full variable domain: DTGVSQNPRHKITKRGQNVTFRCDPISEHNRLYWYRQTLGQGPEFLTYFQNEAQLEKSRLLSDRFSAERPKGSFSTLEIQRTEQGDSAMYLCASIQVETQYFGPGTRLLVL.